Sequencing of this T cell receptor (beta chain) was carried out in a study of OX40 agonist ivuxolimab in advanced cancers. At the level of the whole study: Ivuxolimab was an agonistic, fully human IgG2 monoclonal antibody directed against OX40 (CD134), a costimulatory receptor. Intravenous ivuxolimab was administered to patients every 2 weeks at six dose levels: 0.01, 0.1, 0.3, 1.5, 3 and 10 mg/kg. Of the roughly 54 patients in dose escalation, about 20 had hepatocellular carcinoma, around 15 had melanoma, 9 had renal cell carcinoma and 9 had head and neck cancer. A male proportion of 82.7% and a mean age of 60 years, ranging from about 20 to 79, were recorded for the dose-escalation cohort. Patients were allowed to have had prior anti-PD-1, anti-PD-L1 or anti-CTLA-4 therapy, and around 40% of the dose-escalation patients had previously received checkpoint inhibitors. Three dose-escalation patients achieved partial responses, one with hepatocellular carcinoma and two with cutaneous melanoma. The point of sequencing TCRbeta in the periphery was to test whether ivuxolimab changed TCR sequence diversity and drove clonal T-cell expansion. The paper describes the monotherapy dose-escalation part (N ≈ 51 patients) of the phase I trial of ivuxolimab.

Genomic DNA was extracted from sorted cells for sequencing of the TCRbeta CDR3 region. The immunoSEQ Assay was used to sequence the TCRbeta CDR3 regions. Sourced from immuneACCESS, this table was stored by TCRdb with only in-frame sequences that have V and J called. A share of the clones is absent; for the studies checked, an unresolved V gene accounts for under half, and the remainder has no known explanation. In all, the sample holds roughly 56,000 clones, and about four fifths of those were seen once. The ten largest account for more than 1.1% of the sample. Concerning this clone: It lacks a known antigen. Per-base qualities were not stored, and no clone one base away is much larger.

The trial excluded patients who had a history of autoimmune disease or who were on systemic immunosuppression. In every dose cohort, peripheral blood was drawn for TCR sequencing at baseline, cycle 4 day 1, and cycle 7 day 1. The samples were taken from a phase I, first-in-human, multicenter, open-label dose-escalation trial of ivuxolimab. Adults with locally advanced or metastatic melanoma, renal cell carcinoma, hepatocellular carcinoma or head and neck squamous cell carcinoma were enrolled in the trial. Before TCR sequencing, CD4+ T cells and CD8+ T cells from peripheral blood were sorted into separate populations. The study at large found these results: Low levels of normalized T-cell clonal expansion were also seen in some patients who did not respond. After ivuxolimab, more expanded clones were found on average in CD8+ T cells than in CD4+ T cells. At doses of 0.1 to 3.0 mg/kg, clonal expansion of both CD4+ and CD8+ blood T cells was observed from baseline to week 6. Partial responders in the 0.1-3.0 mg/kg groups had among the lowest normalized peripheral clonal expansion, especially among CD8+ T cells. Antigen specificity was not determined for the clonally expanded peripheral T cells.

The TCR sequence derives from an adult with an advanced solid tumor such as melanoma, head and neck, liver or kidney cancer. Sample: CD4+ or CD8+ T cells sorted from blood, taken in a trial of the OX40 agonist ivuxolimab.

The DNA sequence reads TGTGCCAGCAGCTTAGGGAGGGGGCAGCAAGAGACCCAGTACTTC. This translates into CASSLGRGQQETQYF. The chain couples TRBV7-2 to TRBJ2-5; possibly the D gene is TRBD1, per 7 matching bases. The CDR3 holds 15 amino acids from the cysteine to the phenylalanine. Only CDR3 DNA remains: 45 bases, in frame from the first base. Trimming takes 1 base from V and 2 bases from J, and the germline ends sit 11 bases apart. The germline V gene sets CDR1 to SGHTA and CDR2 to FQGNSA.